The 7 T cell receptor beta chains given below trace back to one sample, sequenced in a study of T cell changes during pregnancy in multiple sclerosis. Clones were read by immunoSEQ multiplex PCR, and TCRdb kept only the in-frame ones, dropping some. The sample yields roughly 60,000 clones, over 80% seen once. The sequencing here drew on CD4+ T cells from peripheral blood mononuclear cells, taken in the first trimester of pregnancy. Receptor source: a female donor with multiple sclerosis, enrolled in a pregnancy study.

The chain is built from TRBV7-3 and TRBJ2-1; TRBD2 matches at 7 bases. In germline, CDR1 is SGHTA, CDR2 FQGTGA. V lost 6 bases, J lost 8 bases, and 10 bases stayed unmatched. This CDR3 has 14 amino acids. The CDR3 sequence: CASSFLGGEDEQFF. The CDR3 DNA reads TGTGCCAGCAGTTTCCTGGGGGGGGAGGATGAGCAGTTCTTC.

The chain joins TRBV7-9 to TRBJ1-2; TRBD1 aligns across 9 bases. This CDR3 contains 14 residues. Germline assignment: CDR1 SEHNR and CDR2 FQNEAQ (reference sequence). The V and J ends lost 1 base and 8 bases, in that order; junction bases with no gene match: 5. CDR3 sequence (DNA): TGTGCCAGCAGCTTAGGGGGACAGGGACAGGGCTACACCTTC. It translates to CASSLGGQGQGYTF.

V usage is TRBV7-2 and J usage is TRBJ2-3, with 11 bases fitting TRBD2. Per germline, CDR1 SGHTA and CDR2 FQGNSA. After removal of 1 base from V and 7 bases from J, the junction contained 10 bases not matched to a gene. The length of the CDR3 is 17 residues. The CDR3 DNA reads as TGTGCCAGCAGCTTAGAGAGGCCTAGCGGGGGGCACTATACGCAGTATTTT. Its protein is CASSLERPSGGHYTQYF.

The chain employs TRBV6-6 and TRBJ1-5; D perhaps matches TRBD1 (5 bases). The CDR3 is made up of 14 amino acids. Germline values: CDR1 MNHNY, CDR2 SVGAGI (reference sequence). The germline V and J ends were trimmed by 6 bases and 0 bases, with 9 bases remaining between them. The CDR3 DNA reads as TGTGCCAGCAGCCTGACAGCTAGCAATCAGCCCCAGCATTTT. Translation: CASSLTASNQPQHF.

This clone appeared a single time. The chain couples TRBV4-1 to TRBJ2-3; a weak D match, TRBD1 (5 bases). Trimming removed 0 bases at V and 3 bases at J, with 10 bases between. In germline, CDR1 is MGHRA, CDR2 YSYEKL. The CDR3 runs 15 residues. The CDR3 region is CASSQEQAGTDTQYF. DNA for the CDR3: TGCGCCAGCAGCCAAGAACAGGCAGGGACAGATACGCAGTATTTT.

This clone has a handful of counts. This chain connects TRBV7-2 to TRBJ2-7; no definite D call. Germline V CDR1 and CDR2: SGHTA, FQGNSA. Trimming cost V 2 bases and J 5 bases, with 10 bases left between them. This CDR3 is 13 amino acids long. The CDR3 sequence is CASSLLGLHEQYF. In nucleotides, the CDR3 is TGTGCCAGCAGCTTATTGGGCCTCCACGAGCAGTACTTC. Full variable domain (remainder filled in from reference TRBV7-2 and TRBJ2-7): GAGVSQSPSNKVTEKGKDVELRCDPISGHTALYWYRQSLGQGLEFLIYFQGNSAPDKSGLPSDRFSAERTGGSVSTLTIQRTQQEDSAVYLCASSLLGLHEQYFGPGTRLTVT.

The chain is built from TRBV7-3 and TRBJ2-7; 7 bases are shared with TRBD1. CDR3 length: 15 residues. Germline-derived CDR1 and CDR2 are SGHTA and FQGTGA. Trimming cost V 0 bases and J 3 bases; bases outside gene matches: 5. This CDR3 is CASSLTTGSIYEQYF. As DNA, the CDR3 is TGTGCCAGCAGCTTAACGACAGGGTCCATCTACGAGCAGTACTTC.